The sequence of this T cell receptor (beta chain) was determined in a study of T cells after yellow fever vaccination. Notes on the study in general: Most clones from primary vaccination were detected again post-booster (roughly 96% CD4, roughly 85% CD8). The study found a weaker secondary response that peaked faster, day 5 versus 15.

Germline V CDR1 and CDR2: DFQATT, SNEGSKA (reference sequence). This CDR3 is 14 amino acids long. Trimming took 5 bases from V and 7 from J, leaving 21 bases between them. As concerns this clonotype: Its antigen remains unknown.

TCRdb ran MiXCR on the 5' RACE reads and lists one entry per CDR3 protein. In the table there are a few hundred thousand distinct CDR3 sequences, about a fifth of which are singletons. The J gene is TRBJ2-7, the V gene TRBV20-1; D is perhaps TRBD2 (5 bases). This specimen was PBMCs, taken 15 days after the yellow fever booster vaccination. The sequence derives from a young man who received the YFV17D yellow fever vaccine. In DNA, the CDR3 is TGCAGTGCTCTCCCGAGCGGAGCGATCCAGGAGCAGTACTTC. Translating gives CSALPSGAIQEQYF.